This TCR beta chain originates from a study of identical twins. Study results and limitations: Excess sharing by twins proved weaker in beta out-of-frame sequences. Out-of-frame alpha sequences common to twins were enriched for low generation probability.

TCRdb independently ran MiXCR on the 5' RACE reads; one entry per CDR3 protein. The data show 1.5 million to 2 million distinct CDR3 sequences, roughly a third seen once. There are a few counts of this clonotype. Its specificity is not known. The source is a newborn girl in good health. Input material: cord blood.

The CDR3 nucleotides are TGCAGCGTTGAAATACAGGGCCGGACTAACTATGGCTACACCTTC. Its protein is CSVEIQGRTNYGYTF. The genes are TRBV29-1 and TRBJ1-2, with D possibly matching TRBD1 (6 bases). Trimming pared 2 bases from V and 0 bases from J, leaving 13 bases between. This CDR3 region has 15 residues. CDR1 is SQVTM and CDR2 is ANQGSEA in the germline V gene.